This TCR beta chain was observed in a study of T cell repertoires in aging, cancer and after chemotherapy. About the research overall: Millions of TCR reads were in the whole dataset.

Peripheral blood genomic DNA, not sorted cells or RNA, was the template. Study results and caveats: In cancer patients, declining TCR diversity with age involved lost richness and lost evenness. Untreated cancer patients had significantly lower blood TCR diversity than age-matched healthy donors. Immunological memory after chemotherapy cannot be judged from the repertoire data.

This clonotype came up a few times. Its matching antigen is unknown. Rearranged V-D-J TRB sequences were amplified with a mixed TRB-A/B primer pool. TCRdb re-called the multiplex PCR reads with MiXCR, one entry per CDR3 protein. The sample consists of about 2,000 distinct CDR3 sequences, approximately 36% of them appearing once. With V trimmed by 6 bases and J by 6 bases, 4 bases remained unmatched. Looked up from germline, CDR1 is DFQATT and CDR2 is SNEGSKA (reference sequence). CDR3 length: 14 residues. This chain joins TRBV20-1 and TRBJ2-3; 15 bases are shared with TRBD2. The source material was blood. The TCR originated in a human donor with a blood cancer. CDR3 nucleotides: TGCAGTGCAGGACTAGCGGGGGGGCCGGATACGCAGTATTTT. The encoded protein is CSAGLAGGPDTQYF.